These 27 T cell receptor beta chains were sequenced from one sample in a study of T-cell reconstitution after alpha-beta-depleted transplantation in children. A library of TCRbeta sequences, prepared with unique molecular identifiers, was generated. TCRdb analysed the PCR reads with MiXCR anew, one entry per CDR3 protein. This sample has 330,000 or so distinct CDR3 sequences, with about 9.3% found just once. The sequencing used PBMCs from the stem cell graft donor, collected from the stem cell graft. The receptor set was obtained from a human donor who donated a stem cell graft to a child with acute lymphoblastic leukemia.

J is TRBJ2-2 and V is TRBV18, with D unclear. The CDR3 is made up of 15 amino acids. The germline V and J ends were trimmed by 4 bases and 3 bases, with 12 bases remaining between them. Germline V gene lookup returns CDR1 KGHSH and CDR2 LQKENI. The CDR3 region is CASSQTVGYTGELFF. In nucleotides, the CDR3 is TGTGCCAGCTCACAGACTGTAGGATACACCGGGGAGCTGTTTTTT.

The V gene is TRBV20-1, the J gene TRBJ2-3; 14 positions match TRBD2. The CDR3 has 15 residues. The germline V gene encodes CDR1 DFQATT and CDR2 SNEGSKA (reference sequence). V was pared by 6 bases and J by 4 bases, with 6 bases of the junction left unmatched. CDR3 sequence reads: CSALGLAGDADTQYF. CDR3 nucleotide sequence: TGCAGTGCCCTGGGACTAGCGGGAGATGCAGATACGCAGTATTTT.

Details on this clonotype: One end of the junction varies from germline; a read error may be responsible. J is TRBJ2-7 and V is TRBV28; the match to TRBD2 covers 9 bases. CDR1 and CDR2 from the germline V gene are MDHEN and SYDVKM. CDR3 length equals 16 residues. The CDR3 loop is CAISFVAASGVYEQYF. As DNA, the CDR3 is TGTGCCATCAGTTTCGTTGCGGCTAGCGGGGTCTACGAGCAGTACTTC.

This clonotype was observed a handful of times. The V and J genes are TRBV7-2 and TRBJ1-2; D is undetermined. Looked up from germline, CDR1 is SGHTA and CDR2 is FQGNSA. The germline V and J ends were trimmed by 1 base and 8 bases, with 23 bases remaining between them. CDR3 length: 17 amino acids. The CDR3 here is CASSLVREGLGEGGYTF. CDR3 DNA: TGTGCCAGCAGCTTAGTGAGAGAGGGCCTGGGCGAGGGCGGCTACACCTTC.

There are many counts of this clonotype. The chain links TRBV5-1 to TRBJ1-5; 11 bases are shared with TRBD1. The CDR3 is made up of 14 amino acids. Germline CDR1 reads SGHRS; CDR2 reads YFSETQ. Trimming removed 4 bases from V and 5 bases from J; junction bases left unmatched: 2. CDR3 loop: CASSPGQGDQPQHF. CDR3 bases: TGCGCCAGCAGCCCGGGACAGGGGGATCAGCCCCAGCATTTT.

There are a few counts of this clonotype. V usage is TRBV4-3 and J usage is TRBJ1-3; D uncertain. V lost 1 base, J lost 8 bases, and 9 bases lay in between. Looked up from germline, CDR1 is LGHNA and CDR2 is YSLEER. This CDR3 contains 13 residues. The CDR3 sequence: CASSQGGSDTIYF. The CDR3 nucleotides are TGCGCCAGCAGCCAAGGCGGATCCGACACCATATATTTT.

This clonotype has just a few counts. The chain combines TRBV28 with TRBJ2-7; possible D gene TRBD1, 8 bases. The CDR3 consists of 14 residues. Germline V gene sequence: CDR1 MDHEN, CDR2 SYDVKM. The V gene lost 4 bases and the J gene lost 6 bases, with 16 bases spanning the gap. CDR3 amino acids: CASSYRGGLGEQYF. The CDR3 DNA reads as TGTGCCAGCAGTTACAGGGGGGGTCTTGGCGAGCAGTACTTC.

The chain recombines TRBV29-1 with TRBJ2-2; no reliable D call. Germline CDR1 and CDR2: SQVTM and ANQGSEA. The CDR3 covers 14 residues. Trimming removed 2 bases at V and 2 bases at J, with 9 bases between. The CDR3 DNA reads as TGCAGCGTTGAACCCCCCCGCAACACCGGGGAGCTGTTTTTT. Residues: CSVEPPRNTGELFF.

The CDR3 sequence: CSASPTGVGEKLFF. The DNA of the CDR3 is TGCAGCGCCTCTCCCACAGGGGTGGGTGAAAAACTGTTTTTT. The rearrangement joins TRBV29-1 to TRBJ1-4, with 7 bases identical to TRBD1. The CDR3 has 14 residues. Trimming at V came to 7 bases and at J to 7 bases, leaving 12 bases not matched to a gene. CDR1 SQVTM and CDR2 ANQGSEA come from the germline V gene.

The sample holds many counts of this clonotype. The gene calls are TRBV5-1 and TRBJ2-1, with 13 bases aligning to TRBD2. V shed 4 bases and J 6 bases; nucleotides not matched to a gene: 7. The CDR3 sequence is 16 residues long. CDR1 is SGHRS, CDR2 YFSETQ, per germline. The chain's CDR3 is CASSLGTSGIINEQFF. For the CDR3, the DNA is TGCGCCAGCAGCCTGGGGACTAGCGGGATTATCAATGAGCAGTTCTTC.

This clonotype was found a few times. The genes are TRBV4-1 and TRBJ2-7; 9 bases fit TRBD2. Per germline, CDR1 MGHRA and CDR2 YSYEKL. Unmatched junction bases numbered 9, after V lost 0 bases and J lost 6 bases. The CDR3 spans 16 residues. The CDR3 loop is CASSQELELAGSEQYF. The CDR3 nucleotides are TGCGCCAGCAGCCAAGAACTCGAGCTAGCGGGGAGCGAGCAGTACTTC.

The chain couples TRBV30 to TRBJ2-4; 7 bases map to TRBD2. V shed 2 bases, J shed 0 bases, and the junction held 10 bases outside the gene matches. The CDR3 has 17 amino acids. Germline CDR1 GTSNPN, CDR2 SVGIG (reference sequence). This CDR3 reads CAWSPLGGNLAKNIQYF. The CDR3 region has the DNA TGTGCCTGGAGTCCCTTGGGGGGGAACTTAGCCAAAAACATTCAGTACTTC.

The table lists this clonotype with many counts. The chain joins TRBV27 to TRBJ1-5; D ambiguous. Between the trimmed V and J ends, which lost 5 bases and 2 bases, there was a span of 16 bases. The CDR3 extends over 16 amino acids. Germline CDR1 and CDR2: MNHEY and SMNVEV (reference sequence). This chain's CDR3 is CASSPGVGTGNQPQHF. CDR3 DNA: TGTGCCAGCAGTCCCGGAGTGGGAACGGGCAATCAGCCCCAGCATTTT.

Only a few counts were recorded for this clonotype. The rearrangement links TRBV12-3 or TRBV12-4 to TRBJ2-1, with D perhaps matching TRBD1 or TRBD2 (5 bases each). The V gene lost 3 bases and the J gene lost 4 bases, with 19 bases spanning the gap. The CDR3 totals 17 residues. CDR3 amino acids: CASSLRGLGLGYNEQFF. The CDR3 DNA reads as TGTGCCAGCAGTTTGAGGGGTTTGGGGTTGGGGTACAATGAGCAGTTCTTC.

There are many counts of this clonotype. The chain links TRBV12-3 or TRBV12-4 to TRBJ2-1, with TRBD2 identical over 13 bases. Germline trimming cut 7 bases from V and 4 bases from J; bases unmatched to any gene: 4. The CDR3 covers 15 residues. The CDR3: CASTSGLAGYNEQFF. The CDR3 DNA follows: TGTGCCAGCACCTCGGGACTAGCGGGATACAATGAGCAGTTCTTC.

The chain carries TRBV6-2 or TRBV6-3 and TRBJ2-1; 9 bases line up with TRBD2. Germline V gene sequence: CDR1 MNHEY, CDR2 SVGEGT. The V gene end was trimmed by 7 bases and the J gene end by 4 bases; junction bases not matched to a gene: 11. CDR3 size: 16 residues. CDR3 nucleotides: TGTGCCAGCACCACTGGGGCGGGAGGGCCGTACAATGAGCAGTTCTTC. This encodes CASTTGAGGPYNEQFF.

This clonotype has at least ten counts. The chain combines TRBV7-8 with TRBJ2-5; D may be TRBD1 (5 bases). V gave up 1 base and J gave up 7 bases, with 16 bases separating them. Looked up from germline, CDR1 is SGHVS and CDR2 is FQNEAQ. The CDR3 runs 15 residues. CDR3 DNA: TGTGCCAGCAGCTTAGTAGGGGTCCCCCAGGGGACCCAGTACTTC. It specifies CASSLVGVPQGTQYF.

This clonotype appeared many times. The rearrangement links TRBV6-2 or TRBV6-3 to TRBJ2-3, with D perhaps TRBD1 or TRBD2 (5 bases each). Per the germline V gene, CDR1 is MNHEY and CDR2 is SVGEGT. Between the trimmed V and J ends, which lost 4 bases and 4 bases, there was a span of 15 bases. The CDR3 totals 15 residues. Here the CDR3 DNA reads TGTGCCAGCAGTTGGGCCCGGGACGTCTCAGATACGCAGTATTTT. Its protein product is CASSWARDVSDTQYF.

The table lists this clonotype with a few counts. This rearrangement joins TRBV12-3 or TRBV12-4 to TRBJ2-7, with 8 nucleotides matching TRBD1. There are 11 residues in the CDR3. Losses at the gene ends were 10 bases for V and 10 bases for J; bases not matched to a gene: 9. CDR3 DNA: TGTGCCACCGGACAGGGTCGCGTACAGTACTTC. It specifies CATGQGRVQYF.

The J gene is TRBJ2-1, the V gene TRBV6-2 or TRBV6-3; 7 bases are shared with TRBD2. Germline V gene sequence: CDR1 MNHEY, CDR2 SVGEGT. With V trimmed by 4 bases and J by 8 bases, 11 bases remained unmatched. The CDR3 has 15 residues. The CDR3 here is CASSLRGGSNYEQFF. The CDR3 DNA reads TGTGCCAGCAGTTTACGGGGCGGGAGTAACTATGAGCAGTTCTTC.

V gene TRBV5-1 combines with J gene TRBJ2-3; either TRBD1 or TRBD2 may supply D (7 bases each). Trimming pared 4 bases from V and 2 bases from J, leaving 14 bases between. Per the germline V gene, CDR1 is SGHRS and CDR2 is YFSETQ. This CDR3 comprises 15 residues. CDR3 sequence: CASSGRGRDTDTQYF. The CDR3 DNA sequence: TGCGCCAGCAGCGGGAGGGGGCGTGACACAGATACGCAGTATTTT.

This clonotype has more than one count but fewer than ten. V is TRBV27 and J is TRBJ1-6; D not certain. V gave up 3 bases and J gave up 0 bases, with 0 bases separating them. The CDR3 is 13 amino acids. The germline CDR1 and CDR2 sequences are MNHEY and SMNVEV (reference sequence). The DNA of the CDR3 is TGTGCCAGCAGTTTCTCCTATAATTCACCCCTCCACTTT. Its protein product is CASSFSYNSPLHF.

The V and J genes are TRBV20-1 and TRBJ1-2; D perhaps matches TRBD1 (5 bases). V was trimmed by 8 bases and J by 5 bases, leaving 21 bases between them. CDR3 length: 14 amino acids. Germline CDR1 and CDR2: DFQATT and SNEGSKA (reference sequence). The CDR3 spells CSSLILTGGYGYTF. The CDR3 coding sequence is TGCAGTTCCCTAATTCTTACAGGAGGGTATGGCTACACCTTC.

The V and J genes are TRBV12-3 or TRBV12-4 and TRBJ2-1; 10 bases agree with TRBD2. Trimming took 9 bases from V and 2 from J; bases not matched to a gene: 10. The CDR3 totals 16 residues. CDR3 loop: CASHSPGLAAYNEQFF. The CDR3 bases are TGTGCCAGTCATTCACCCGGACTAGCGGCCTACAATGAGCAGTTCTTC.

The V gene is TRBV6-2 or TRBV6-3, the J gene TRBJ1-1; D is perhaps TRBD1 (6 bases). Trimming left V 6 bases short and J 6 bases short, with 14 bases between. The CDR3 spans 13 residues. Germline loops: CDR1 MNHEY, CDR2 SVGEGT. Here the CDR3 reads CASSHGGPPEAFF. CDR3 coding DNA: TGTGCCAGCAGCCACGGGGGGCCCCCTGAAGCTTTCTTT.

This chain links TRBV5-1 with TRBJ1-4; the D is unclear. The CDR3 length is 14 residues. V dropped 3 bases and J dropped 6 bases, with 12 bases sitting between them. The germline CDR1 and CDR2 sequences are SGHRS and YFSETQ. CDR3 amino acids: CASSSYPGHEKLFF. The CDR3 coding sequence is TGCGCCAGCAGCTCGTACCCGGGTCATGAAAAACTGTTTTTT.

In its sample, this clonotype was seen a few times. The rearrangement joins TRBV5-6 to TRBJ2-5; D might be TRBD2 (7 bases). V lost 4 bases and J lost 4, with 17 bases in between. The CDR3 is 15 amino acids. Germline V gene data show CDR1 as SGHDT and CDR2 as YYEEEE. The CDR3 protein is CASSINRGARETQYF. The CDR3 coding sequence is TGTGCCAGCAGCATTAATCGGGGGGCCCGAGAGACCCAGTACTTC.